This is a list of T cell receptor beta chains from one sample in a study. A single record per CDR3 protein comes from TCRdb applying MiXCR to the RT-PCR reads. The table records almost 700,000 distinct CDR3 sequences, 14% of them present only once. Sample: memory CD4+ T cells from blood. The receptors stem from a female donor in good health, serving as a healthy control. Both conserved end residues are part of each CDR3. D genes are given only for firm matches. Size values are once, few and many counts, or a class for expanded clones, and some rows have none.

clone size	D gene	V gene	J gene	CDR3 protein	CDR3 DNA
NA	NA	TRBV6-1	TRBJ1-2	CASSDLLLGDGYTF	TGTGCCAGCAGTGACCTATTACTTGGAGATGGCTACACCTTC
NA	TRBD1	TRBV24-1	TRBJ2-3	CATSEADRGIRDTQYF	TGTGCCACCAGTGAGGCAGACAGGGGGATCAGGGATACGCAGTATTTT
NA	NA	TRBV11-2	TRBJ1-4	CASSLGRPAVNEKLFF	TGTGCCAGCAGCTTAGGTAGGCCGGCCGTCAATGAAAAACTGTTTTTT
NA	NA	TRBV5-1	TRBJ2-7	CASSLEPGREQYF	TGCGCCAGCAGCTTGGAACCGGGGCGGGAGCAGTACTTC
NA	NA	TRBV20-1	TRBJ2-5	CSAFNPAKEETQYF	TGCAGTGCCTTTAACCCCGCAAAGGAAGAGACCCAGTACTTC
NA	NA	TRBV9	TRBJ1-3	CASSVEPTAGNTIYF	TGTGCCAGCAGCGTAGAACCGACAGCTGGAAACACCATATATTTT
few	NA	TRBV3-1	TRBJ1-1	CASSQDFYLQGGSSNTEAFF	TGTGCCAGCAGCCAAGATTTCTACCTGCAGGGTGGTAGCTCGAACACTGAAGCTTTCTTT
few	TRBD2	TRBV7-9	TRBJ2-7	CASSPGTATSGRSYEQYF	TGTGCCAGCAGCCCGGGGACGGCGACTAGCGGGAGAAGCTACGAGCAGTACTTC
few	NA	TRBV7-9	TRBJ1-1	CASSFPGSGPEAFF	TGTGCCAGCAGCTTCCCGGGGAGCGGGCCTGAAGCTTTCTTT
few	NA	TRBV15	TRBJ2-2	CATTRLGYTGELFF	TGTGCCACCACCCGGCTAGGGTACACCGGGGAGCTGTTTTTT
NA	NA	TRBV12-3/TRBV12-4	TRBJ2-1	CASTPTGNYNEQFF	TGTGCCAGCACCCCGACAGGCAATTACAATGAGCAGTTCTTC
many	NA	TRBV12-3/TRBV12-4	TRBJ1-5	CASSSERNSNQPQHF	TGTGCCAGCAGTTCCGAGCGAAATAGCAATCAGCCCCAGCATTTT
NA	NA	TRBV5-1	TRBJ2-2	CASSLAEGAGELFF	TGCGCCAGCAGCTTGGCCGAGGGGGCCGGGGAGCTGTTTTTT
many	NA	TRBV2	TRBJ2-3	CASRARSGWTDTQYF	TGTGCCAGCAGGGCCCGCTCCGGTTGGACAGATACGCAGTATTTT
NA	NA	TRBV28	TRBJ2-7	CASMSTAYEQYF	TGTGCCAGCATGAGTACGGCCTACGAGCAGTACTTC
NA	TRBD1	TRBV12-3/TRBV12-4	TRBJ1-6	CASSSGQGYSPLHF	TGTGCCAGCAGTAGTGGACAGGGTTATTCACCCCTCCACTTT
few	TRBD2	TRBV6-5	TRBJ2-7	CASRLLAGPSYEQYF	TGTGCCAGCAGATTACTAGCGGGGCCATCCTACGAGCAGTACTTC
many	NA	TRBV12-3/TRBV12-4	TRBJ1-5	CASSSGDSNQPQHF	TGTGCCAGCAGTTCAGGTGATAGCAATCAGCCCCAGCATTTT
many	TRBD1	TRBV6-5	TRBJ1-5	CASRLTGDPNQPQHF	TGTGCCAGCAGATTAACAGGGGATCCCAATCAGCCCCAGCATTTT
many	NA	TRBV10-3	TRBJ2-3	CAISPSTDTQYF	TGTGCCATCAGCCCTAGCACAGATACGCAGTATTTT
NA	NA	TRBV27	TRBJ2-2	CASRRAGGAGELFF	TGTGCCAGCAGAAGGGCAGGGGGGGCCGGGGAGCTGTTTTTT
NA	TRBD2	TRBV7-2	TRBJ2-3	CASSLDSSGRRGWADTQYF	TGTGCCAGCAGCTTAGATTCTAGCGGGAGGCGCGGGTGGGCAGATACGCAGTATTTT
few	NA	TRBV28	TRBJ2-2	CASSELSRELFF	TGTGCCAGCAGTGAACTCAGCAGGGAGCTGTTTTTT
few	NA	TRBV20-1	TRBJ2-7	CSAQAGTVSYEQYF	TGCAGTGCTCAAGCCGGGACGGTCTCCTACGAGCAGTACTTC
few	NA	TRBV27	TRBJ2-1	CASSLPGTVNNEQFF	TGTGCCAGCAGTTTACCCGGGACCGTGAACAATGAGCAGTTCTTC
once	TRBD1	TRBV5-1	TRBJ1-1	CAGSSTGGNTEAFF	TGCGCCGGCAGCTCGACAGGGGGGAATACTGAAGCTTTCTTT
few	TRBD1	TRBV7-3	TRBJ2-1	CASSLRAVGDSSLFF	TGTGCCAGCAGCTTAAGGGCGGTAGGGGACAGTTCCTTGTTCTTC
many	TRBD2	TRBV7-8	TRBJ2-3	CASRHKREGTTDTQYF	TGTGCCAGCAGGCACAAGCGGGAGGGGACCACAGATACGCAGTATTTT
NA	TRBD1	TRBV10-3	TRBJ1-1	CAISGQGSSTEAFF	TGTGCCATCAGTGGACAGGGGAGTAGCACTGAAGCTTTCTTT
many	TRBD1	TRBV6-2/TRBV6-3	TRBJ2-4	CASSGTGLAKNIQYF	TGTGCCAGCAGCGGGACAGGACTAGCCAAAAACATTCAGTACTTC